The rows below give T cell receptor beta chains drawn from one sample of a study of blood T cell repertoires in COVID-19. Sequencing was performed with immunoSEQ multiplex PCR; in TCRdb, only in-frame clones are kept and a portion is missing. The table records roughly 400,000 clones, around 87% of them present only once. Sequencing was carried out using PBMCs or T cells enriched from blood (not recorded which). These receptors all come from a woman in her fifties or sixties who had recovered from COVID-19. CDR3s include the opening cysteine and the closing phenylalanine or tryptophan. The D gene is left open where the match is weak. Expanded clones are given a class, and other clones once, few, many or no size at all.

>TRBJ1-2|15|TRBV4-1|.|.
TGCGCCAGCAGCCATCCCTCCGTGGAGGTTGAGGGCTACACCTTC
CASSHPSVEVEGYTF
>TRBJ2-7|14|TRBV28|.|.
TGTGCCAGCAGGCGAATGGGAGTTGCCTACGAGCAGTACTTC
CASRRMGVAYEQYF
>TRBJ1-1|15|TRBV7-9|.|.
TGTGCCAGCAGCTCTAAGCCAGGGGCGAGGACTGAAGCTTTCTTT
CASSSKPGARTEAFF
>TRBJ2-7|14|TRBV28|.|few
TGTGCCAGCAGTTTAAACAGTCCCGACTACGAGCAGTACTTC
CASSLNSPDYEQYF
>TRBJ1-5|15|TRBV10-2|.|.
TGCGCCAGCAGTTCTCGCGACAGTTTAAATCAGCCCCAGCATTTT
CASSSRDSLNQPQHF
>TRBJ1-1|14|TRBV27|.|.
TGTGCCAGCATGAGGGAAGTTGGAAACACTGAAGCTTTCTTT
CASMREVGNTEAFF
>TRBJ1-2|11|TRBV12-3/TRBV12-4|.|.
TGTGCCACCCGGGAGGACGGGGGCTACACCTTC
CATREDGGYTF
>TRBJ1-2|15|TRBV27|.|.
TGTGCCAGCAGTTTATCAGGTCAGGGCCGCTATGGCTACACCTTC
CASSLSGQGRYGYTF
>TRBJ1-1|17|TRBV5-1|.|.
TGCGCCAGCAGCTTGGGGTTTTTGTCAGGGAGGTTCACTGAAGCTTTCTTT
CASSLGFLSGRFTEAFF
>TRBJ2-7|14|TRBV7-9|.|.
TGTGCCAGCAGCTCCCGGGACAACTCCTACGAGCAGTACTTC
CASSSRDNSYEQYF
>TRBJ1-2|14|TRBV19|.|.
TGTGCCAGTAGTATTTTAGGGGCTAACTATGGCTACACCTTC
CASSILGANYGYTF
>TRBJ1-4|14|TRBV7-8|.|.
TGTGCCAGCAGCTTTGCGGGAGTCGGAGAAAAACTGTTTTTT
CASSFAGVGEKLFF
>TRBJ1-2|13|TRBV28|.|.
TGTGCCAGCAGCGCAACAGGTCCCTATGGCTACACCTTC
CASSATGPYGYTF
>TRBJ1-2|14|TRBV29-1|.|.
TGCAGCGCCCCGGCGACAGGACCAAACTATGGCTACACCTTC
CSAPATGPNYGYTF
>TRBJ1-6|13|TRBV6-5|TRBD1|few
TGTGCCAGTACGGGACAGGGTTCTTCACCCCTCCACTTT
CASTGQGSSPLHF
>TRBJ1-1|10|TRBV5-1|.|.
TGCGCCAGCAGGGGGGCCAGGCTCTCCTTT
CASRGARLSF
>TRBJ2-5|19|TRBV3-1/TRBV3-2|.|.
TGTGCCAGCAGCCTAATTCTCTTAGTTGCGGGGAGACCCCAAGAGACCCAGTACTTC
CASSLILLVAGRPQETQYF
>TRBJ2-7|13|TRBV30|.|few
TGTGCCTGGAGTGTAGGGGCCCCATACGAGCAGTACTTC
CAWSVGAPYEQYF
>TRBJ1-1|14|TRBV6-5|.|.
TGTGCCAGCAGTAACCTGGGCAGCAACACTGAAGCTTTCTTT
CASSNLGSNTEAFF
>TRBJ1-6|15|TRBV11-2|.|once
TGTGCCAGCACTCAAAGGAGCTCCTATAATTCACCCCTCCACTTT
CASTQRSSYNSPLHF
>TRBJ2-3|14|TRBV6-5|TRBD2|.
TGTGCCAGCAGGGGCGGGGGTTATACAGATACGCAGTATTTT
CASRGGGYTDTQYF
>TRBJ1-4|15|TRBV28|TRBD1|.
TGTGCCAGCAGTTTTTTTTCAGGGGGCAATGAAAAACTGTTTTTT
CASSFFSGGNEKLFF
>TRBJ2-1|16|TRBV7-2|TRBD2|.
TGTGCCAGCAGCTTGATACTAGGGAGCGGGGGGAATGAGCAGTTCTTC
CASSLILGSGGNEQFF
>TRBJ2-5|14|TRBV2|TRBD1|.
TGTGCCAGCAGTGAAGGGGACAGCGAGGAGACCCAGTACTTC
CASSEGDSEETQYF
>TRBJ1-2|13|TRBV28|.|.
TGTGCCAGCCTCTCGGGGTTGAACTATGGCTACACCTTC
CASLSGLNYGYTF
>TRBJ2-2|15|TRBV7-7|.|.
TGTGCTAGCAGAGCAAACGACAGAGACACCGGGGAGCTGTTTTTT
CASRANDRDTGELFF
>TRBJ2-3|15|TRBV7-3|TRBD2|.
TGTGCCAGCAGCTCCTGGGCGGGGGGCGCAGATACGCAGTATTTT
CASSSWAGGADTQYF
>TRBJ2-2|15|TRBV7-8|TRBD1|.
TGTGCCAGCAGCCGGCGGGACAGGGTGGCCGGGGAGCTGTTTTTT
CASSRRDRVAGELFF
>TRBJ1-1|14|TRBV29-1|TRBD1|.
TGCAGCGTGAACTCCGGGACAGCCAACACTGAAGCTTTCTTT
CSVNSGTANTEAFF
>TRBJ1-2|13|TRBV4-1|.|.
TGCGCCAGCAGCCAAGAGGGCCTCTATGGCTACACCTTC
CASSQEGLYGYTF
>TRBJ1-6|20|TRBV7-8|.|.
TGTGCCAGCAGCTTACAGGTGGGGGGTATAGTAACAATGTATAATTCACCCCTCCACTTT
CASSLQVGGIVTMYNSPLHF
>TRBJ2-1|16|TRBV4-3|TRBD2|.
TGCGCCAGCAGCCAAGATCGGGGGGAATCCTACAATGAGCAGTTCTTC
CASSQDRGESYNEQFF
>TRBJ2-7|14|TRBV4-2|.|.
TGTGCCAGCAGCCAAGGACTAGTCACCTACGAGCAGTACTTC
CASSQGLVTYEQYF
>TRBJ2-1|14|TRBV7-2|.|once
TGTGCCAGCAGCTCTCAGGGGCCCTACAATGAGCAGTTCTTC
CASSSQGPYNEQFF
>TRBJ1-2|13|TRBV11-2|.|.
TGTGCCAGCAGCCAAGGGAGCAGTGATGGCTACACCTTC
CASSQGSSDGYTF
>TRBJ2-1|15|TRBV19|TRBD2|.
TGTGCCAGTAGGCAGAGCGGGGGGGCGCTATATGAGCAGTTCTTC
CASRQSGGALYEQFF
>TRBJ2-5|15|TRBV3-1/TRBV3-2|.|once
TGTGCCAGCAGCCTGGAGGGACCCAGACAAGAGACCCAGTACTTC
CASSLEGPRQETQYF
>TRBJ1-5|13|TRBV7-9|.|.
TGTGCCACCGGGCAGGGAGGGGATCAGCCCCAGCATTTT
CATGQGGDQPQHF
>TRBJ2-7|13|TRBV6-5|TRBD1|.
TGTGCCAGCAGCGGAGGACAGGCGGGCGAGCAGTACTTC
CASSGGQAGEQYF
>TRBJ1-2|15|TRBV18|.|.
TGTGCCAGCCCCTCACCAATCACAGGTAGTGGAATCTACACCTTC
CASPSPITGSGIYTF
>TRBJ1-2|13|TRBV19|.|.
TGTGCCAGTACGTTTTCTCCCAACTATGGCTACACCTTC
CASTFSPNYGYTF
>TRBJ1-2|14|TRBV6-1|.|.
TGTGCCAGCAGTGAAGCGGGGGGGAACTATGGCTACACCTTC
CASSEAGGNYGYTF
>TRBJ1-1|15|TRBV5-1|.|.
TGCGCCAGCAGCTTCTTGAACAGTTTGAACACTGAAGCTTTCTTT
CASSFLNSLNTEAFF